Following are 15 T cell receptor beta chains from one sample sequenced in a study of identical twins. TCRdb re-derived calls from the 5' RACE reads in MiXCR, one entry per CDR3 protein. The table shows 400,000 to 650,000 distinct CDR3 sequences, with 22% occurring only once. This sample was shared with a second study, whose subject was T cells expressing NK-cell markers.

Sequenced input: CD4+ T cells sorted from blood. These receptors were collected from a woman younger than 35 in good health.

There are a few counts of this clonotype. The chain's CDR3 is CASNPRDADTQYF. The DNA for the CDR3 is TGTGCCAGCAACCCCCGGGACGCCGATACGCAGTATTTT. The gene calls are TRBV11-3 and TRBJ2-3; either TRBD1 or TRBD2 may supply D (5 bases each). The V and J ends lost 7 bases and 6 bases respectively, with 14 bases between them. The germline V gene encodes CDR1 SGHNT and CDR2 YENEEA. The CDR3 has 13 residues.

This clonotype was recorded a few times. This chain links TRBV4-3 with TRBJ2-3; tentatively, D is TRBD1 (6 bases). The CDR3 totals 17 residues. V gave up 1 base and J gave up 1 base, with 15 bases separating them. Germline CDR1 is LGHNA and CDR2 is YSLEER. The CDR3, as DNA: TGCGCCAGCAGCCAAGTTACAGGGCCGATGGGCACAGATACGCAGTATTTT. It codes for CASSQVTGPMGTDTQYF.

This clonotype was seen a handful of times. The rearrangement joins TRBV7-2 to TRBJ2-7; 9 bases map to TRBD2. J gave up 2 bases and V 2 bases, and 4 bases lay outside the gene matches. There are 15 residues in the CDR3. In germline, CDR1 is SGHTA, CDR2 FQGNSA. The CDR3 DNA follows: TGTGCCAGCAGCTTATTGCGGGGGGGTGCCTACGAGCAGTACTTC. Translated, it gives CASSLLRGGAYEQYF.

Worth noting for this clonotype: This is likely a read error, given that the CDR3 carries no conserved phenylalanine or tryptophan at its end. Because the CDR3's place on the DNA is in doubt, the DNA is left out and the CDR3 is given as listed by TCRdb. V and J are TRBV12-3 or TRBV12-4 and TRBJ1-2; the tabulated D call, TRBD1, remains unverified against the DNA. Ends included, the CDR3 has 12 residues. The CDR3 is CASSFRLGDDTY.

This CDR3 is CASSLFVGLAKNIQYF. The CDR3 DNA reads TGCGCCAGCAGCTTGTTCGTGGGTTTGGCCAAAAACATTCAGTACTTC. The rearrangement joins TRBV5-1 to TRBJ2-4; no clear D. The CDR3 contains 16 residues. The ends were cut back, 1 base at V and 1 base at J, with 12 bases in the middle. Germline V gene data show CDR1 as SGHRS and CDR2 as YFSETQ.

The V gene is TRBV10-2, the J gene TRBJ2-1; 7 bases are shared with TRBD2. V lost 7 bases and J lost 5; bases outside the gene matches: 5. Germline lookup yields CDR1 WSHSY and CDR2 SAAADI. This CDR3 region has 13 residues. The CDR3 DNA is TGCGCCAGCACGGCGGGAGTCCACAATGAGCAGTTCTTC. It codes for CASTAGVHNEQFF.

This clonotype was counted a few times. The rearrangement uses TRBV6-2 or TRBV6-3 and TRBJ2-3; D gene unclear. This CDR3 has 12 residues. Germline V gives CDR1 MNHEY, CDR2 SVGEGT. The V gene lost 6 bases and the J gene lost 5 bases, with 9 bases spanning the gap. CDR3 sequence reads: CASRTDVDTQYF. CDR3 nucleotide sequence: TGTGCCAGCAGAACAGATGTAGATACGCAGTATTTT.

There are many counts of this clonotype. J is TRBJ1-4 and V is TRBV7-9; D is unresolved. Germline-derived CDR1 and CDR2 are SEHNR and FQNEAQ (reference sequence). Trimming shortened V by 1 base and J by 8 bases, and 11 bases separated the two germline ends. The CDR3 consists of 14 residues. CDR3 protein: CASSLGQRREKLFF. DNA for the CDR3: TGTGCCAGCAGCTTAGGGCAGCGACGGGAAAAACTGTTTTTT.

This clonotype occurred many times. This chain joins TRBV7-2 and TRBJ2-1; the D is unclear. The CDR3 is made up of 11 amino acids. V was pared by 7 bases and J by 4 bases, with 5 bases between. Germline CDR1 SGHTA, CDR2 FQGNSA. CDR3 in DNA: TGTGCCAGCACCCAATACAATGAGCAGTTCTTC. Translation: CASTQYNEQFF.

This clonotype has more than one count but fewer than ten. V and J are TRBV7-9 and TRBJ2-1, with 10 bases fitting TRBD2. The CDR3 covers 14 residues. The V segment lost 5 bases and the J segment 10 bases; nucleotides outside the gene matches: 8. Germline V lookup: CDR1 SEHNR, CDR2 FQNEAQ (reference sequence). DNA for the CDR3: TGTGCCAGCAGCAAGCTAGCGGGAGACGGGGAGCAGTTCTTC. Residues: CASSKLAGDGEQFF.

This clonotype was seen repeatedly, ten times or more. V usage is TRBV5-1 and J usage is TRBJ2-3; perhaps TRBD1 as D (6 bases). Trimming left V 1 base short and J 2 bases short, with 11 bases between. Germline lookup yields CDR1 SGHRS and CDR2 YFSETQ. The CDR3 is made up of 15 amino acids. In DNA, the CDR3 is TGCGCCAGCAGCTTGAGATGGGGGCTCACAGATACGCAGTATTTT. Protein product: CASSLRWGLTDTQYF. Drawing the rest from reference TRBV5-1 and TRBJ2-3, the complete variable domain is KAGVTQTPRYLIKTRGQQVTLSCSPISGHRSVSWYQQTPGQGLQFLFEYFSETQRNKGNFPGRFSGRQFSNSRSEMNVSTLELGDSALYLCASSLRWGLTDTQYFGPGTRLTVL.

This clonotype was picked up a small number of times. The CDR3 DNA is TGTGCCAGCTCACCGCGGGAGAGTCTGACTGAAGCTTTCTTT. It encodes CASSPRESLTEAFF. The genes are TRBV18 and TRBJ1-1; D remains ambiguous. Per the germline V gene, CDR1 is KGHSH and CDR2 is LQKENI. Between the trimmed V and J ends, which lost 3 bases and 5 bases, there was a span of 13 bases. CDR3 length: 14 residues.

The chain has TRBV19 and TRBJ2-3; TRBD1 or TRBD2 may be the D gene (5 bases each). The CDR3 is 13 amino acids. Between the trimmed V and J ends, which lost 9 bases and 11 bases, there was a span of 21 bases. CDR1 LNHDA and CDR2 SQIVND come from the germline V gene (reference sequence). The CDR3: CASSPDPVGVQYF. DNA for the CDR3: TGTGCCAGCTCCCCAGACCCCGTGGGGGTGCAGTATTTT.

At least ten counts were recorded for this clonotype. The V gene is TRBV20-1, the J gene TRBJ2-1; the D gene could be TRBD1 or TRBD2 (5 bases each). V lost 6 bases and J 8 bases, leaving 17 bases between the germline ends. CDR1 and CDR2 from the germline V gene are DFQATT and SNEGSKA (reference sequence). The CDR3 loop spans 13 amino acids. CDR3: CSALRTRGDEQFF. The CDR3 bases are TGCAGTGCCCTGCGGACCAGAGGGGATGAGCAGTTCTTC.

This clonotype was counted only a few times. The J gene is TRBJ1-3, the V gene TRBV6-5, with no clear D. Per germline, CDR1 MNHEY and CDR2 SVGAGI. This CDR3 region has 12 residues. The V and J ends lost 5 bases and 2 bases respectively, with 4 bases between them. The CDR3 DNA follows: TGTGCCAGCAGTACGGCTGGAAACACCATATATTTT. It translates to CASSTAGNTIYF.